This is a list of T cell receptor beta chains from one sample in a study of blood T cells in healthy people across ages. TCRdb reanalysed the 5' RACE reads using MiXCR and keeps one entry per CDR3 protein. The table records about 640,000 distinct CDR3 sequences, under 65% of them present only once. The sequencing sample was made of blood. The receptors here all came from a man aged 60 to 75 in good health. Each CDR3 is given with its conserved first and last residue. The order of the fields is clone size, J gene, V gene, CDR3 protein. For some rows the clone size is stated as once, few or many, or as a class when expanded; others skip it.

size: .
J: TRBJ2-7
V: TRBV20-1
CDR3: CGARDQGSYEQYF

size: few
J: TRBJ2-1
V: TRBV29-1
CDR3: CSARASAGSEQFF

size: .
J: TRBJ2-7
V: TRBV5-1
CDR3: CAISPGQGGYNEQYF

size: .
J: TRBJ2-7
V: TRBV7-2
CDR3: CASSLASQGYEQCF

size: few
J: TRBJ2-5
V: TRBV12-3/TRBV12-4
CDR3: CASSLRLAGFETQYF

size: once
J: TRBJ2-5
V: TRBV18
CDR3: CASSPMRQETQYF

size: .
J: TRBJ2-1
V: TRBV7-2
CDR3: CASSFRSAGTGANEQFF

size: few
J: TRBJ2-4
V: TRBV29-1
CDR3: CSAPTRYLAKNIQYF

size: many
J: TRBJ2-7
V: TRBV12-3/TRBV12-4
CDR3: CASSRDYLYEQYF

size: .
J: TRBJ1-5
V: TRBV4-1
CDR3: CASSQVPGIGNQPQHF

size: few
J: TRBJ1-4
V: TRBV12-3/TRBV12-4
CDR3: CASSAEEGQEKLFF

size: .
J: TRBJ1-4
V: TRBV2
CDR3: CASRERLGTNEKLFF

size: .
J: TRBJ2-5
V: TRBV12-3/TRBV12-4
CDR3: CASSLDSYYNEQYF

size: once
J: TRBJ2-1
V: TRBV7-2
CDR3: CASSATSGGVFEQFF

size: .
J: TRBJ2-5
V: TRBV5-1
CDR3: CASSPSALGGQETQYF

size: .
J: .
V: TRBV10-2
CDR3: CASSEWKAETQYF

size: .
J: TRBJ1-2
V: TRBV3-1
CDR3: CASSQDSWEGGYTF

size: once
J: .
V: TRBV2
CDR3: CASSGASSTETQYF

size: .
J: TRBJ1-6
V: TRBV9
CDR3: CASTAADGHYNSPLHF

size: .
J: .
V: TRBV12-3/TRBV12-4
CDR3: CASSPAAGGRETQYF

size: .
J: TRBJ1-2
V: TRBV20-1
CDR3: CSATEYGYTF

size: .
J: TRBJ2-5
V: TRBV20-1
CDR3: CSASRARGQETQYF

size: .
J: TRBJ2-3
V: TRBV19
CDR3: CASRPPGLSTDTQYF

size: few
J: TRBJ2-7
V: TRBV4-1
CDR3: CASSQAGGATYEQYF

size: .
J: TRBJ2-5
V: TRBV29-1
CDR3: CSGKGEETQYF

size: .
J: TRBJ1-1
V: TRBV15
CDR3: CATSLDRRNTEAFF

size: few
J: .
V: TRBV6-5
CDR3: CASSDSLDYEQYF

size: .
J: TRBJ2-7
V: TRBV4-2
CDR3: CASSQGLDAIEQYF

size: few
J: TRBJ2-4
V: TRBV28
CDR3: CASSFGGINIQYF

size: .
J: TRBJ1-1
V: TRBV12-3/TRBV12-4
CDR3: CASSLASGSVEAFF

size: many
J: TRBJ2-5
V: TRBV2
CDR3: CASSEAGLQETQYF

size: .
J: TRBJ2-3
V: TRBV3-1
CDR3: CAGSQDRQDMQYF

size: .
J: TRBJ2-4
V: TRBV4-2
CDR3: CASSQETSGALQNIQYF

size: .
J: TRBJ2-1
V: TRBV29-1
CDR3: CSVAYCNEQFF

size: .
J: TRBJ2-6
V: TRBV20-1
CDR3: CSARGGGSGANVLTF

size: .
J: TRBJ2-1
V: TRBV29-1
CDR3: CSVEVGSRYNEQFF

size: .
J: TRBJ1-2
V: TRBV6-2/TRBV6-3
CDR3: CASSYSFRGVDYGYTF

size: few
J: TRBJ2-3
V: TRBV4-2
CDR3: CASRGTGLAGTDTQYF

size: once
J: TRBJ1-3
V: TRBV10-3
CDR3: CAISDTRVARVNSGNTIYF

size: few
J: TRBJ2-3
V: TRBV5-1
CDR3: CASSLNRDQRTDTQYF

size: .
J: TRBJ1-5
V: TRBV6-2/TRBV6-3
CDR3: CASSYSQLQPQHF

size: .
J: TRBJ2-2
V: TRBV7-2
CDR3: CASSRRQTTGELFF

size: .
J: TRBJ1-4
V: TRBV4-1
CDR3: CASSQWPGGAENEKLFF

size: few
J: TRBJ2-7
V: TRBV7-8
CDR3: CASSLDEANYEQYF

size: .
J: TRBJ2-1
V: TRBV4-2
CDR3: CASSQVGHDNEQFF

size: once
J: TRBJ1-6
V: TRBV2
CDR3: CASSDRGQGSPLHF

size: few
J: TRBJ2-7
V: TRBV6-5
CDR3: CASSYSGLSYEQYF

size: .
J: TRBJ1-1
V: TRBV2
CDR3: CASRQTQNLNTEAFF

size: .
J: TRBJ2-7
V: TRBV7-2
CDR3: CASSPVGGRYEQYF

size: few
J: TRBJ1-2
V: TRBV10-3
CDR3: CAISRQYTGSGYTF

size: .
J: TRBJ2-5
V: TRBV5-1
CDR3: CASSGRTSGGQETQYF

size: .
J: TRBJ1-2
V: TRBV20-1
CDR3: CSSDRGDYGYTF

size: .
J: TRBJ2-7
V: TRBV7-9
CDR3: CASSLSNTLGEQYF

size: .
J: TRBJ1-1
V: TRBV12-3/TRBV12-4
CDR3: CASSLQGGRTEAFF